This T cell receptor (beta chain) was sequenced during a study of blood T cell repertoires in COVID-19. Method: immunoSEQ multiplex PCR; TCRdb's copy keeps in-frame clones and lacks some. The sample lists roughly 500,000 clones, around nine tenths occurring once. This study enrolled people aged about 18 to 100 from about two dozen US geographic areas. On this clone itself: This sample includes further DNA sequences coding for the same CDR3.

Sequencing was carried out using PBMCs or T cells enriched from blood (not recorded which). This clonotype was obtained from a woman between 40 and 50 years old who had recovered from COVID-19.

CDR3 DNA sequence: TGCAGCGTTCGGACAGGGAACTATGGCTACACCTTC. Its translation is CSVRTGNYGYTF. The V and J genes are TRBV29-1 and TRBJ1-2; 8 bases are a match to TRBD1. This CDR3 spans 12 amino acids. Trimming at V came to 5 bases and at J to 2 bases, leaving 1 base not matched to a gene. The germline gives CDR1 SQVTM, CDR2 ANQGSEA.